This T cell receptor beta chain was recovered during a study of cytomegalovirus exposure and HLA in healthy donors. Among the donors, all were healthy bone marrow donors. Use of 60 Vbeta and 13 Jbeta primers characterized the PCR. Libraries were prepared by immunoSEQ multiplex PCR; TCRdb keeps only in-frame clonotypes and omits some of them. This table has a few hundred thousand clones, 85% to 95% appearing once. Germline V CDR1 and CDR2: PRHDT, FYEKMQ (reference sequence). The CDR3 consists of 14 residues. The germline V and J ends were trimmed by 3 bases and 6 bases, with 14 bases remaining between them.

Sequencing was performed on PBMCs. This receptor was obtained from a girl aged 2 to 9 in good health and CMV-seronegative. The chain is built from TRBV13 and TRBJ1-2; unclear D gene. The CDR3 here is CASSFSAGIDGYTF. The CDR3 nucleotides are TGTGCCAGCAGCTTTAGCGCGGGGATCGATGGCTACACCTTC.